The clone carrying this T cell receptor (beta chain) was seen a handful of times. The ends lost 4 bases at V and 3 bases at J; junction bases unmatched: 13. CDR1 and CDR2 from the germline V gene are MNHEY and SVGEGT. The CDR3 extends over 17 amino acids. The record originates from a study of control samples from healthy donors and cancer patients. Data came from immunoSEQ multiplex PCR; TCRdb stores just in-frame clones and leaves some out. The sample includes approximately 100,000 clones, 70% to 90% of them seen just once. Sequenced material: blood. The rearrangement links TRBV6-2 or TRBV6-3 to TRBJ2-7; 9 nucleotides match TRBD1. This receptor was taken from a young man in good health. The CDR3 region has the DNA TGTGCCAGCAGTTCACAAATCGGGACAGGGATCAGCTACGAGCAGTACTTC. This sequence encodes CASSSQIGTGISYEQYF.